The table lists the clone carrying this T cell receptor beta chain with many counts. As yet, its antigen is unknown. The sample belongs to a study of T cells in Graves' hyperthyroidism and ophthalmopathy. Amplification targeted TCR beta CDR3 regions from RNA transcripts. Carried out on the TCR CDR3, a first-round RT-PCR used the HTBI primer set. Each CDR3 protein is one row after TCRdb ran MiXCR on the multiplex PCR reads. The sample has 530,000 or so distinct CDR3 sequences; approximately 24% are singletons. This CDR3 comprises 16 residues. Germline values: CDR1 MNHEY, CDR2 SVGEGT. V was pared by 0 bases and J by 5 bases, with 16 bases between. Points from the study as a whole: The model identified upcoming ophthalmopathy a median approximately six months ahead of onset. Separating ophthalmopathy from stable hyperthyroidism was achieved by a 13 V-J model. Most thyroid clonotypes with frequency above 0.001 were detected in blood.

The receptor comes from a woman aged 25 to 39 with Graves' ophthalmopathy. V usage is TRBV6-2 or TRBV6-3 and J usage is TRBJ2-5; TRBD2 is a possible D gene (6 bases). The material sequenced was blood. The CDR3 region has the DNA TGTGCCAGCAGTTACTCGATCTGGGCTAGCGACGAGACCCAGTACTTC. Translated, it gives CASSYSIWASDETQYF.